This is a list of T cell receptor beta chains from one sample in a study of technical replicates of blood from a handful of donors. Sequencing used immunoSEQ multiplex PCR; TCRdb keeps in-frame clones, though not all of them. The data show tens of thousands of clones, with 94% seen just once and 0.25% held by the top ten. Sequenced input: T cells isolated from PBMCs. Receptor source: a human donor in good health. The CDR3 runs from the conserved cysteine through the conserved F or W. D genes are given only for firm matches. The listing skips clone size in some rows; elsewhere it reads once, few, many or a size class.

>-|TRBJ1-5|TRBV13|-
CASSHQGSNQPQHF
TGTGCCAGCAGCCATCAGGGGAGCAATCAGCCCCAGCATTTT
>-|TRBJ2-1|TRBV18|-
CASSPPRRDNEQFF
TGTGCCAGCTCACCACCGCGGAGGGACAATGAGCAGTTCTTC
>-|TRBJ1-2|TRBV5-5|-
CASSLAQERGYTF
TGTGCCAGCAGCTTGGCACAGGAGAGGGGCTACACCTTC
>-|TRBJ1-2|TRBV29-1|-
CSVDRDNSNYGYTF
TGCAGCGTTGACCGGGACAATTCTAACTATGGCTACACCTTC
>-|TRBJ1-5|TRBV6-5|-
CASSYFKTRQPQHF
TGTGCCAGCAGTTACTTCAAAACTCGTCAGCCCCAGCATTTT
>-|TRBJ2-1|TRBV5-1|-
CASSLGGGGANNEQFF
TGCGCCAGCAGCTTGGGAGGCGGGGGCGCTAACAATGAGCAGTTCTTC
>-|TRBJ1-2|TRBV19|-
CASSIWQVGNGYTF
TGTGCCAGTAGTATCTGGCAGGTCGGAAATGGCTACACCTTC
>-|TRBJ2-1|TRBV4-1|TRBD1
CASSQGPTGNEQFF
TGCGCCAGCAGCCAAGGCCCGACAGGGAATGAGCAGTTCTTC
>-|TRBJ1-5|TRBV5-4|-
CASSLGGGAGDQPQHF
TGTGCCAGCAGCTTGGGGGGGGGTGCAGGGGACCAGCCCCAGCATTTT
>-|TRBJ2-7|TRBV4-1|TRBD2
CASSQEPLAGAAYEQYF
TGCGCCAGCAGCCAAGAGCCGCTAGCGGGAGCTGCCTACGAGCAGTACTTC
>-|TRBJ2-4|TRBV6-1|TRBD2
CASSERGVAKNIQYF
TGTGCCAGCAGTGAGCGGGGGGTAGCCAAAAACATTCAGTACTTC
>-|TRBJ1-1|TRBV7-9|-
CASSYQEPTEAFF
TGTGCCAGCAGCTACCAAGAGCCTACTGAAGCTTTCTTT
>-|TRBJ2-5|TRBV9|-
CASSVDGFAETQYF
TGTGCCAGCAGCGTAGACGGGTTTGCGGAGACCCAGTACTTC
>-|TRBJ2-3|TRBV6-1|TRBD1
CASSEAARGPGDTQYF
TGTGCCAGCAGTGAAGCGGCCAGGGGGCCGGGAGATACGCAGTATTTT
>-|TRBJ1-2|TRBV7-9|TRBD1
CASSLSGQGDRNYGYTF
TGTGCCAGCAGCTTAAGCGGACAGGGTGATCGGAACTATGGCTACACCTTC
>-|TRBJ2-2|TRBV7-9|-
CASSLTNGELFF
TGTGCCAGCAGCTTAACTAACGGGGAGCTGTTTTTT
>-|TRBJ2-1|TRBV21-1|-
CASSKALWTSGSSLNEQFF
TGTGCCAGCAGCAAAGCGCTTTGGACTAGCGGGAGTTCCCTGAATGAGCAGTTCTTC
>-|TRBJ2-3|TRBV7-6|TRBD2
CASSLGKLAGGRDTDTQYF
TGTGCCAGCAGCTTAGGGAAGCTAGCGGGGGGGCGTGACACAGATACGCAGTATTTT
>-|TRBJ1-2|TRBV5-1|-
CASSQSGEGYGYTF
TGCGCCAGCAGCCAGAGCGGGGAGGGGTATGGCTACACCTTC
>-|TRBJ1-2|TRBV7-9|TRBD1
CASSGGDSGISYGYTF
TGTGCCAGCAGCGGCGGGGACAGCGGAATCTCCTATGGCTACACCTTC
>-|TRBJ2-1|TRBV28|-
CASSFLLADEQFF
TGTGCCAGCAGTTTCTTACTAGCCGATGAGCAGTTCTTC
>-|TRBJ2-5|TRBV28|-
CASSQGIEETQYF
TGTGCCAGCAGTCAGGGCATTGAAGAGACCCAGTACTTC
>-|TRBJ1-3|TRBV6-1|-
CASSELGRSGNTIYF
TGTGCCAGCAGTGAACTCGGGAGATCGGGAAACACCATATATTTT
>-|TRBJ2-5|TRBV6-5|TRBD1
CASSAYRGETQYF
TGTGCCAGCAGTGCGTACAGGGGGGAGACCCAGTACTTC
>few|TRBJ2-7|TRBV5-6|-
CASSDRDSHYEQYF
TGTGCCAGCAGCGACCGGGACTCCCATTACGAGCAGTACTTC
>-|TRBJ1-2|TRBV25-1|-
CASTMAANYGYTF
TGTGCCAGCACCATGGCAGCTAACTATGGCTACACCTTC